This T cell receptor (beta chain) was sequenced in a study of blood T cells in healthy people across ages. This clonotype was seen many times. At one end the junction does not follow the germline gene, possibly because of a read error. A second PCR of 7 to 11 cycles used a sample-barcoded 5' primer and a J-beta primer mix. Every cDNA was tagged by a template-switch adaptor with 12 random nucleotides. TCRdb redid the calling of the 5' RACE reads with MiXCR, one entry per CDR3 protein. The sample lists 1.5 million to 2 million distinct CDR3 sequences; under 30% were seen once. The sequence came from a woman in her 30s in good health. The sequencing input was blood.

DNA for the CDR3: TGCGCCAGCAGCACAGCTCTAGCCAAAAACATTCAGTACTTC. This sequence encodes CASSTALAKNIQYF. This rearrangement joins TRBV9 to TRBJ2-4, with D unresolved. The CDR3 covers 14 residues. The germline CDR1 and CDR2 sequences are SGDLS and YYNGEE.